The TCR beta chain described here comes from a study of shared clonotypes between healthy human individuals. Looking at the study overall: There were three CD4 naive, three CD4 memory, two CD8 naive and one CD8 memory plates per donor.

Findings of the study overall: In general, naive subsets displayed greater estimated richness than memory subsets did. Sequencing depth was expected to influence donor clonotype sharing.

V lost 4 bases and J 5 bases, leaving 5 bases between the germline ends. The CDR3 contains 12 residues. Germline lookup yields CDR1 MNHEY and CDR2 SVGAGI. With respect to this clone: The antigen is unknown. Other DNA sequences in the same sample also yield this CDR3.

Researchers partitioned CD4+ cells into CD45RA+ naive and CD45RA-negative memory subsets. The data were produced by immunoSEQ multiplex PCR, yet TCRdb's version contains in-frame clones alone and is incomplete. The sample yields some 2,100,000 clones, roughly 95% seen once. The chain recombines TRBV6-5 with TRBJ2-2; D remains ambiguous. The clonotype comes from a man younger than 35 in good health. Sequencing input: naive CD4+ T cells sorted from blood. Subset in this sample: CD45RA+ positively selected. The CDR3 loop is CASSSNTGELFF. The DNA for the CDR3 is TGTGCCAGCAGTTCAAATACCGGGGAGCTGTTTTTT.